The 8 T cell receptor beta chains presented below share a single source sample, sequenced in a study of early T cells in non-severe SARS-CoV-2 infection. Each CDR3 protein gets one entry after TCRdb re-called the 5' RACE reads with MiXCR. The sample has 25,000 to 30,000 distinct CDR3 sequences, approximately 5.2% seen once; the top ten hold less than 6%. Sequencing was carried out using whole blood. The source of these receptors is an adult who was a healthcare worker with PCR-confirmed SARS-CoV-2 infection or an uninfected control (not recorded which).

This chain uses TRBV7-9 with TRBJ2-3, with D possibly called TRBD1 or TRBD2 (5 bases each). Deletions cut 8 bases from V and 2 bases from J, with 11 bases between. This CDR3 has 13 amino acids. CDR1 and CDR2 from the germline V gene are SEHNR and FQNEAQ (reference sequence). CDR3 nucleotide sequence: TGTGCCAGCGAGGGGCCTGACACAGATACGCAGTATTTT. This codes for CASEGPDTDTQYF.

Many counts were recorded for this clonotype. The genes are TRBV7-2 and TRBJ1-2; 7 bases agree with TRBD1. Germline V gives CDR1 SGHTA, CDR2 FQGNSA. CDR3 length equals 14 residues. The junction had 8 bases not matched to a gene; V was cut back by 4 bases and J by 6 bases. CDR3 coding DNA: TGTGCCAGCAGCTCCCTGACAGGGAAGGATGGCTACACCTTC. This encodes CASSSLTGKDGYTF.

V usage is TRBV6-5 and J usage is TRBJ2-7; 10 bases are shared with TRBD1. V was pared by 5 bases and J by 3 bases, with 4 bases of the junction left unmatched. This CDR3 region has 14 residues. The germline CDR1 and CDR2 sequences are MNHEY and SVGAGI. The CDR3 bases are TGTGCCAGCAGTCGAGACAGGGGGCTCTACGAGCAGTACTTC. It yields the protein CASSRDRGLYEQYF.

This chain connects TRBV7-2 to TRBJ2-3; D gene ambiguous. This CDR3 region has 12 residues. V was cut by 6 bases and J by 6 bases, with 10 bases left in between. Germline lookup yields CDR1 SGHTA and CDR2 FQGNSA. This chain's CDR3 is CASRRGSDTQYF. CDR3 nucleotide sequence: TGTGCCAGCAGGCGAGGTAGCGATACGCAGTATTTT.

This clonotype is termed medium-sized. The CDR3 DNA sequence: TGTGCCAGCAGGGCCGGGACAGGGGGCTGGGGTGAGCAGTTCTTC. Its protein product is CASRAGTGGWGEQFF. The rearrangement links TRBV7-2 to TRBJ2-1; 12 positions agree with TRBD1. CDR1 and CDR2 (germline): SGHTA, FQGNSA. J gave up 9 bases and V 6 bases, and 9 bases lay outside the gene matches. The CDR3 consists of 15 residues.

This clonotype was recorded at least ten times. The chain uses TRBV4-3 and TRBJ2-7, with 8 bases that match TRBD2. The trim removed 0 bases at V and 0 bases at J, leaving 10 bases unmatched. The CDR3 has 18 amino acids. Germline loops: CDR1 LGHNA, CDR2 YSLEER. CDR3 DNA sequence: TGCGCCAGCAGCCAAGATCCCGTAGCGGGGCGGAGCTCCTACGAGCAGTACTTC. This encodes CASSQDPVAGRSSYEQYF.

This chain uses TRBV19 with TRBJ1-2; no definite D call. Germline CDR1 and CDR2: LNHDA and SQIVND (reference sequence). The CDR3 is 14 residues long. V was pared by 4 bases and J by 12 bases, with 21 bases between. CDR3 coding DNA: TGTGCCAGTAGTACTGCAGGCGTTTTCGGGATCCACACCTTC. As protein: CASSTAGVFGIHTF.

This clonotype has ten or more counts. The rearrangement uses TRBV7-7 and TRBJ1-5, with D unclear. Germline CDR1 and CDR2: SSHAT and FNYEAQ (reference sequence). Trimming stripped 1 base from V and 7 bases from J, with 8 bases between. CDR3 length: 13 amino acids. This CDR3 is CASSLELGQPQHF. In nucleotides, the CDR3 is TGTGCCAGCAGCTTAGAACTTGGGCAGCCCCAGCATTTT.